Listed here are 6 T cell receptor beta chains from one sample, sequenced in a study of blood T cell repertoires in COVID-19 (TCRdb year 2020). The library relied on the immunoSEQ multiplex PCR assay. The immuneACCESS repertoire file appears here via TCRdb, limited to in-frame rearrangements. These files lack a portion of the clones; in checked studies, under half of the deficit traces to unresolved V genes, and the cause of the others is not known. The sample table shows roughly 140,000 clones, and 80% are seen once. The top ten clones comprise 3.5% of the sample. The material sequenced was peripheral blood. Source of these receptors: a man between 65 and 80 years old who had recovered from COVID-19.

V is TRBV19 and J is TRBJ2-1, with 10 nucleotides matching TRBD2. The junction had 9 bases not matched to a gene; V was cut back by 5 bases and J by 8 bases. The germline gives CDR1 LNHDA, CDR2 SQIVND (reference sequence). CDR3 length equals 15 residues. This CDR3 reads CASSLLAGVLHEQFF. CDR3 sequence (DNA): TGTGCCAGTAGTCTCCTAGCGGGAGTTCTCCATGAGCAGTTCTTC.

The chain has TRBV2 and TRBJ2-3; 7 bases fit TRBD2. After removal of 6 bases from V and 2 bases from J, the junction contained 11 bases not matched to a gene. The CDR3 sequence is 16 residues long. From germline, CDR1 is SNHLY and CDR2 FYNNEI. CDR3 region: CASSGSGTKHTDTQYF. The DNA of the CDR3 is TGTGCCAGCAGCGGTTCCGGGACTAAACACACAGATACGCAGTATTTT.

The genes are TRBV19 and TRBJ2-4; D is perhaps TRBD1 (6 bases). CDR1 LNHDA and CDR2 SQIVND come from the germline V gene (reference sequence). The ends were cut back, 6 bases at V and 8 bases at J, with 20 bases in the middle. CDR3 length: 15 residues. CDR3 region: CASRRQAYGADIQYF. For the CDR3, the DNA is TGTGCCAGTAGGCGACAGGCCTACGGGGCGGACATTCAGTACTTC.

The rearrangement uses TRBV4-2 and TRBJ1-2; D is unclear. This CDR3 spans 14 amino acids. Per the germline V gene, CDR1 is LGHNA and CDR2 is YNFKEQ. V dropped 0 bases and J dropped 4 bases, with 9 bases sitting between them. CDR3 sequence: CASSQEVQSYGYTF. CDR3 DNA sequence: TGTGCCAGCAGCCAAGAGGTACAGTCCTATGGCTACACCTTC.

The chain carries TRBV27 and TRBJ2-6; D is unresolved. The CDR3 runs to 14 residues. Trimming removed 6 bases at V and 0 bases at J, with 6 bases between. Germline V lookup: CDR1 MNHEY, CDR2 SMNVEV (reference sequence). The CDR3 loop is CASRQSSGANVLTF. CDR3 DNA sequence: TGTGCCAGCAGACAGAGCTCTGGGGCCAACGTCCTGACTTTC.

V is TRBV12-5 and J is TRBJ2-7; 7 positions agree with TRBD1. The CDR3 is 12 residues long. CDR1 LGHNT and CDR2 FRNRAP come from the germline V gene. V gave up 6 bases and J gave up 4 bases; unmatched junction bases: 3. CDR3 sequence reads: CASGTGQYEQYF. The CDR3 coding sequence is TGTGCTAGTGGCACGGGACAGTACGAGCAGTACTTC.